Described below is a single T cell receptor (beta chain) sequence and its context. This record belongs to a study of blood T cell repertoires in COVID-19. Turning to the study itself: Donors in the United States, Italy and Spain gave samples during acute or convalescent COVID-19. The cDNA or gDNA used as material had been derived from T cells, B-cell-depleted T cells, or PBMCs.

Per the study methods: Scientists estimated how many nucleated cells there were by amplifying reference gene primers. The method was immunoSEQ multiplex PCR; TCRdb's version includes in-frame clones alone and lacks a portion of them. Clone size and V and J calls were adopted from that table, with D and trimming inferred from the DNA. The sample records roughly 75,000 clones, about 82% being singletons. CDR1 and CDR2 from the germline V gene are LNHNV and YYDKDF (reference sequence). The trim removed 8 bases at V and 3 bases at J, leaving 7 bases unmatched. The CDR3 length is 14 residues. One Seattle source followed patients from active infection through their disease course.

The gene calls are TRBV15 and TRBJ2-5; TRBD1 agrees at 9 bases. Sequenced material: peripheral blood. This receptor was taken from a man aged 45-65 years with COVID-19, enrolled during active disease. CDR3: CATRNRDREETQYF. CDR3 DNA sequence: TGTGCCACCCGGAACCGGGACAGGGAAGAGACCCAGTACTTC. The variable domain in full, completed from reference TRBV15 and TRBJ2-5, reads DAMVIQNPRYQVTQFGKPVTLSCSQTLNHNVMYWYQQKSSQAPKLLFHYYDKDFNNEADTPDNFQSRRPNTSFCFLDIRSPGLGDTAMYLCATRNRDREETQYFGPGTRLLVL.